These T cell receptor beta chains were read from a single sample in a study of blood T cell repertoires in COVID-19. Clones were read by immunoSEQ multiplex PCR, and TCRdb kept only the in-frame ones, dropping some. Seen here are tens of thousands of clones, 72% observed once, and the top ten hold 40% to 55%. The sample comprised peripheral blood. Receptors originate from a woman older than 75 with acute or convalescent COVID-19. CDR3s include the opening cysteine and the closing phenylalanine or tryptophan. The order of the fields is J gene, D gene, V gene, clone size, CDR3 protein, CDR3 DNA. A D gene is named only where the DNA matches it firmly. Some rows have no size entry. The others give once, few or many, or a class for an expanded clone.

J: TRBJ1-6
D: -
V: TRBV7-3
size: few
CDR3: CASSVSRGNSPLHF
DNA: TGTGCCAGCAGCGTAAGCAGGGGAAATTCACCCCTCCACTTT

J: TRBJ1-5
D: TRBD1
V: TRBV7-8
size: -
CDR3: CASSLYRGVDQPQHF
DNA: TGTGCCAGCAGCTTGTACAGGGGTGTGGATCAGCCCCAGCATTTT

J: TRBJ2-7
D: TRBD1
V: TRBV7-2
size: -
CDR3: CASSLWGQGSYEQYF
DNA: TGTGCCAGCAGCTTGTGGGGACAGGGTTCCTACGAGCAGTACTTC

J: TRBJ2-5
D: TRBD1
V: TRBV24-1
size: -
CDR3: CATSDRQGAAKETQYF
DNA: TGTGCCACCAGTGATCGACAGGGGGCCGCCAAAGAGACCCAGTACTTC

J: TRBJ2-7
D: -
V: TRBV11-2
size: -
CDR3: CASAGISYEQYF
DNA: TGTGCCAGCGCGGGGATCTCCTACGAGCAGTACTTC

J: TRBJ2-7
D: -
V: TRBV19
size: few
CDR3: CATCTGIGYEQYF
DNA: TGTGCCACTTGTACGGGGATTGGCTACGAGCAGTACTTC

J: TRBJ1-1
D: -
V: TRBV29-1
size: -
CDR3: CSVGANRNTEAFF
DNA: TGCAGCGTTGGGGCCAATAGGAACACTGAAGCTTTCTTT

J: TRBJ2-2
D: -
V: TRBV7-2
size: -
CDR3: CASSSMSAGTGELFF
DNA: TGTGCCAGCAGCTCAATGTCTGCGGGGACCGGGGAGCTGTTTTTT

J: TRBJ2-7
D: TRBD1
V: TRBV7-2
size: -
CDR3: CASSTSRDRAYEQYF
DNA: TGTGCCAGCAGCACGTCCCGGGACAGGGCCTACGAGCAGTACTTC

J: TRBJ2-7
D: TRBD1
V: TRBV24-1
size: -
CDR3: CATSELGQAYEQYF
DNA: TGTGCCACCAGTGAACTGGGACAGGCCTACGAGCAGTACTTC

J: TRBJ2-2
D: -
V: TRBV10-3
size: few
CDR3: CAISESSPSGELFF
DNA: TGTGCCATCAGTGAGTCGAGTCCCTCGGGGGAGCTGTTTTTT

J: TRBJ1-2
D: TRBD1
V: TRBV18
size: -
CDR3: CASSFGTGGNYGYTF
DNA: TGTGCCAGCTCATTCGGGACAGGGGGCAACTATGGCTACACCTTC

J: TRBJ2-7
D: -
V: TRBV4-3
size: -
CDR3: CASSQVQGYEQYF
DNA: TGCGCCAGCAGCCAAGTACAGGGTTACGAGCAGTACTTC

J: TRBJ1-1
D: -
V: TRBV4-1
size: -
CDR3: CASSLLQGQGTEAFF
DNA: TGCGCCAGCAGCCTGCTACAGGGTCAGGGAACTGAAGCTTTCTTT

J: TRBJ1-1
D: -
V: TRBV6-6
size: -
CDR3: CASSYLPGYTEAFF
DNA: TGTGCCAGCAGTTACTTGCCAGGGTACACTGAAGCTTTCTTT

J: TRBJ1-1
D: TRBD1
V: TRBV6-1
size: -
CDR3: CASSERQGGTEAFF
DNA: TGTGCCAGCAGTGAAAGACAGGGCGGCACTGAAGCTTTCTTT

J: TRBJ1-3
D: -
V: TRBV11-2
size: -
CDR3: CASSLMSSSGNTIYF
DNA: TGTGCCAGCAGCCTTATGTCCAGCTCTGGAAACACCATATATTTT

J: TRBJ2-5
D: -
V: TRBV27
size: -
CDR3: CASSSRGETQYF
DNA: TGTGCCAGCAGTTCGCGGGGAGAGACCCAGTACTTC

J: TRBJ1-1
D: -
V: TRBV29-1
size: -
CDR3: CSVPEGPNTEAFF
DNA: TGCAGCGTTCCCGAGGGCCCCAACACTGAAGCTTTCTTT

J: TRBJ2-4
D: -
V: TRBV18
size: -
CDR3: CASSRYVTDSKNIQYF
DNA: TGTGCCAGCTCCCGATACGTAACAGATTCCAAAAACATTCAGTACTTC

J: TRBJ2-7
D: -
V: TRBV28
size: -
CDR3: CASSSFAGQYF
DNA: TGTGCCAGCAGCTCTTTCGCCGGGCAGTACTTC

J: TRBJ2-1
D: -
V: TRBV4-3
size: -
CDR3: CASSPRYREGEQFF
DNA: TGCGCCAGCAGCCCAAGATATCGGGAAGGTGAGCAGTTCTTC

J: TRBJ1-1
D: TRBD1
V: TRBV27
size: -
CDR3: CASRFRDRNTEAFF
DNA: TGTGCCAGCAGGTTCCGGGACAGGAACACTGAAGCTTTCTTT

J: TRBJ1-5
D: -
V: TRBV19
size: -
CDR3: CASKAGWDNQPQHF
DNA: TGTGCCAGTAAGGCAGGGTGGGACAATCAGCCCCAGCATTTT

J: TRBJ1-3
D: -
V: TRBV21-1
size: few
CDR3: CASTGQGWGNTIYF
DNA: TGTGCCAGCACAGGACAGGGGTGGGGAAACACCATATATTTT

J: TRBJ1-1
D: -
V: TRBV6-4
size: -
CDR3: CASSVGLNTEAFF
DNA: TGTGCCAGCAGTGTTGGCCTGAACACTGAAGCTTTCTTT

J: TRBJ2-7
D: -
V: TRBV14
size: once
CDR3: CASSPGGTGLTYEQYF
DNA: TGTGCCAGCAGCCCTGGGGGCACCGGATTGACCTACGAGCAGTACTTC

J: TRBJ1-5
D: TRBD1
V: TRBV2
size: many
CDR3: CASSGTGGGNQPQHF
DNA: TGTGCCAGCAGCGGGACAGGGGGCGGCAATCAGCCCCAGCATTTT

J: TRBJ1-2
D: -
V: TRBV28
size: -
CDR3: CASIPGTPITLNYGYTF
DNA: TGTGCCAGCATCCCCGGGACACCCATAACCCTCAACTATGGCTACACCTTC

J: TRBJ2-7
D: -
V: TRBV15
size: -
CDR3: CATSARLGFYEQYF
DNA: TGTGCCACCAGCGCCAGACTAGGTTTCTACGAGCAGTACTTC

J: TRBJ1-1
D: TRBD1
V: TRBV2
size: few
CDR3: CASSRLGGQRNTEAFF
DNA: TGTGCCAGCAGTCGCCTGGGGGGACAGAGGAACACTGAAGCTTTCTTT

J: TRBJ2-6
D: -
V: TRBV6-6
size: once
CDR3: CASSSSGANVLTF
DNA: TGTGCCAGCAGTTCTTCTGGGGCCAACGTCCTGACTTTC

J: TRBJ2-3
D: -
V: TRBV11-2
size: -
CDR3: CASAREEEDTQYF
DNA: TGTGCCAGTGCCAGGGAGGAGGAGGATACGCAGTATTTT

J: TRBJ1-3
D: -
V: TRBV29-1
size: -
CDR3: CSVVYDSLGNTIYF
DNA: TGCAGCGTTGTTTATGACTCGCTCGGAAACACCATATATTTT

J: TRBJ1-5
D: -
V: TRBV7-2
size: -
CDR3: CASSLAGGGNQPQHF
DNA: TGTGCCAGCAGCTTAGCAGGCGGGGGCAATCAGCCCCAGCATTTT

J: TRBJ2-5
D: TRBD2
V: TRBV13
size: medium-sized
CDR3: CASSSVGLAGGRDQETQYF
DNA: TGTGCCAGCAGCTCAGTTGGACTAGCGGGGGGGAGAGACCAAGAGACCCAGTACTTC

J: TRBJ2-7
D: TRBD1
V: TRBV5-1
size: -
CDR3: CASSLSTGYEQYF
DNA: TGCGCCAGCAGCCTTTCGACAGGGTACGAGCAGTACTTC

J: TRBJ2-5
D: TRBD2
V: TRBV7-9
size: -
CDR3: CASSFAGEETQYF
DNA: TGTGCCAGCAGCTTTGCGGGAGAAGAGACCCAGTACTTC

J: TRBJ2-2
D: TRBD2
V: TRBV15
size: -
CDR3: CATSRATAGVIGVELFF
DNA: TGTGCCACCAGCAGAGCGACAGCGGGAGTGATCGGGGTGGAGCTGTTTTTT

J: TRBJ1-6
D: -
V: TRBV2
size: -
CDR3: CASGTRRTNRDNSPLHF
DNA: TGTGCCAGCGGTACAAGACGGACTAATAGAGATAATTCACCCCTCCACTTT

J: TRBJ2-7
D: TRBD1
V: TRBV3-1/TRBV3-2
size: -
CDR3: CASSRDRAWEQYF
DNA: TGTGCCAGCAGCAGGGACAGGGCTTGGGAGCAGTACTTC

J: TRBJ1-4
D: -
V: TRBV15
size: -
CDR3: CATSSRWEGEKLFF
DNA: TGTGCCACCAGCAGCCGCTGGGAGGGGGAAAAACTGTTTTTT

J: TRBJ1-1
D: -
V: TRBV4-3
size: -
CDR3: CASSQEFRNTEAFF
DNA: TGCGCCAGCAGCCAAGAGTTCAGGAACACTGAAGCTTTCTTT